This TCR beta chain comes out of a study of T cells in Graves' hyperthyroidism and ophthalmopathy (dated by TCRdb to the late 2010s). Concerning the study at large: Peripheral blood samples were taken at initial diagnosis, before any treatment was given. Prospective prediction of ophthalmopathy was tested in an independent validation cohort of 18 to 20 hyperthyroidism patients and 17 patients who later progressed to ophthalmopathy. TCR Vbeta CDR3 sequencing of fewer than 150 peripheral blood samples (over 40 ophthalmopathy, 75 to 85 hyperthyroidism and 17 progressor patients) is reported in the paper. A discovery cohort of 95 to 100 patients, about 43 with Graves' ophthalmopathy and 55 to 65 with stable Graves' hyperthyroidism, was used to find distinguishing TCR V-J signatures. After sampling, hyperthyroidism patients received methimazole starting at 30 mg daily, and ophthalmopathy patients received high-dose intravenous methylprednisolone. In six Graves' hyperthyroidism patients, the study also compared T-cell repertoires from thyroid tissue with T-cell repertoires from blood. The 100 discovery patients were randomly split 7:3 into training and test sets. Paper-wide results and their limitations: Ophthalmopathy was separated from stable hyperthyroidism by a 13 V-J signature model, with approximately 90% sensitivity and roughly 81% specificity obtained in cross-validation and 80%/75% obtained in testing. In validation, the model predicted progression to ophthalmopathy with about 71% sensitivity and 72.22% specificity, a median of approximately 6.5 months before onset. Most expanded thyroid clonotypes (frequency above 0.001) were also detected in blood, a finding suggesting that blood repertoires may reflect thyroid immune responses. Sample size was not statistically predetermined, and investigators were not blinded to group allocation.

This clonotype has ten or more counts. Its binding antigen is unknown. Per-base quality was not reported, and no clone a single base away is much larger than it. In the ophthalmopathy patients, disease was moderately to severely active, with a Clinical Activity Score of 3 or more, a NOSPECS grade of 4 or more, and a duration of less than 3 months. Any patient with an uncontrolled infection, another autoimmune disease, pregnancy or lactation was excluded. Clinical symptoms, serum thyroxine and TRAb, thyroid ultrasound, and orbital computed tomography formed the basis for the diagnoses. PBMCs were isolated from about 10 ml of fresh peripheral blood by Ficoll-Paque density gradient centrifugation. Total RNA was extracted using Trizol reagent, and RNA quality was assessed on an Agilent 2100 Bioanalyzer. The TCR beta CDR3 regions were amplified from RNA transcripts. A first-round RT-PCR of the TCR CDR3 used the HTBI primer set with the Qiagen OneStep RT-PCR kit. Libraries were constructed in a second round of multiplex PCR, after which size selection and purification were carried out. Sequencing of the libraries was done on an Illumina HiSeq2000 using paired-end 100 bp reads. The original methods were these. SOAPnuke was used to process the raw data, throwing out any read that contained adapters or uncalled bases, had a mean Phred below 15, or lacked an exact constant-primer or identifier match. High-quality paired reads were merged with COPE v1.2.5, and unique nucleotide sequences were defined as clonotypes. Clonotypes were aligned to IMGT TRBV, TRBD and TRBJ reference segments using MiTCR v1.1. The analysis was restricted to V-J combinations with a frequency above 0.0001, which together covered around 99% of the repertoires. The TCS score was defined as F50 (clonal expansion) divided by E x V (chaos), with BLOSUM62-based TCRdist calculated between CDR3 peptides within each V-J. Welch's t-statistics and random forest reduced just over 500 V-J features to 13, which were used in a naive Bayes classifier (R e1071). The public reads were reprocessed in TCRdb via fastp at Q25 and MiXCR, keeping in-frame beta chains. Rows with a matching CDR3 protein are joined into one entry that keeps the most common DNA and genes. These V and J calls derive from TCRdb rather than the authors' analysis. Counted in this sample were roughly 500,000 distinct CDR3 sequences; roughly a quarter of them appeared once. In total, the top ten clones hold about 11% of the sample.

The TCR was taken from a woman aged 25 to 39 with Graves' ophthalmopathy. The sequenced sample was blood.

The CDR3 reads CASSQERNSPLHF. Read as DNA, the sequence is TGCGCCAGCAGCCAAGAGAGAAATTCACCCCTCCACTTT. This chain joins TRBV4-1 to TRBJ1-6; the D gene is not confidently resolved. The CDR3 contains 13 residues, cysteine and phenylalanine counted. Only CDR3 DNA remains: 39 bases, in frame from the first base. CDR1 MGHRA and CDR2 YSYEKL were looked up in the germline V gene. V is cut by 0 bases and J by 7 bases, and the space between the germline ends is 4 bases.